This T cell receptor beta chain comes out of a study of PD-L1 blockade in urothelial cancer. Study overall: Study patients had been treated with 0 to 3 previous chemotherapy regimens.

Germline CDR1 SGHRS, CDR2 YFSETQ. CDR3 length: 18 residues. V was pared by 1 base and J by 5 bases, with 16 bases of the junction left unmatched. Time point indicated: peripheral blood 6 weeks after treatment start. Profiling relied on immunoSEQ multiplex PCR, and the TCRdb table lists in-frame clones only, not all of them. The sample consists of more than 90,000 clones, 75% to 95% of them appearing once. The chain joins TRBV5-1 to TRBJ2-7; 9 bases fit TRBD1. Specimen: PBMCs, collected around atezolizumab (anti-PD-L1) treatment. The clonotype was recovered from a man aged 55-75 years with urothelial cancer. CDR3: CASSLTWRSGTGRNEQYF. DNA of the CDR3: TGCGCCAGCAGCTTGACCTGGCGTTCCGGGACAGGGAGAAACGAGCAGTACTTC.